This T cell receptor (beta chain) was documented in a study of blood T cell repertoires in COVID-19. Looking at the study overall: There were acute and convalescent COVID-19 samples, and they came from the United States, Italy and Spain. PBMCs, B-cell-depleted T cells, or T cells provided the cDNA or gDNA that made up the material.

From germline, CDR1 is SEHNR and CDR2 FQNEAQ (reference sequence). This CDR3 is built from 15 residues. Trimming stripped 8 bases from V and 0 bases from J, with 11 bases between. Under the authors' procedure: Amplification from reference gene primers served as the basis for estimated nucleated cell counts. The table came from immunoSEQ multiplex PCR; TCRdb's copy has only in-frame clones and leaves some out. V and J calls and clone size are those listed in that table; D and trimming were worked out from the DNA. Of around 72,000 clones in the sample, over 80% are singletons; the top ten hold 6% to 7%.

V and J are TRBV7-9 and TRBJ2-6; D unclear. Material for sequencing was peripheral blood. The TCR originated in a woman between 45 and 65 years old with acute or convalescent COVID-19. CDR3 sequence reads: CASQPRVSGANVLTF. In nucleotides, the CDR3 is TGTGCCAGCCAACCTCGCGTCTCTGGGGCCAACGTCCTGACTTTC.